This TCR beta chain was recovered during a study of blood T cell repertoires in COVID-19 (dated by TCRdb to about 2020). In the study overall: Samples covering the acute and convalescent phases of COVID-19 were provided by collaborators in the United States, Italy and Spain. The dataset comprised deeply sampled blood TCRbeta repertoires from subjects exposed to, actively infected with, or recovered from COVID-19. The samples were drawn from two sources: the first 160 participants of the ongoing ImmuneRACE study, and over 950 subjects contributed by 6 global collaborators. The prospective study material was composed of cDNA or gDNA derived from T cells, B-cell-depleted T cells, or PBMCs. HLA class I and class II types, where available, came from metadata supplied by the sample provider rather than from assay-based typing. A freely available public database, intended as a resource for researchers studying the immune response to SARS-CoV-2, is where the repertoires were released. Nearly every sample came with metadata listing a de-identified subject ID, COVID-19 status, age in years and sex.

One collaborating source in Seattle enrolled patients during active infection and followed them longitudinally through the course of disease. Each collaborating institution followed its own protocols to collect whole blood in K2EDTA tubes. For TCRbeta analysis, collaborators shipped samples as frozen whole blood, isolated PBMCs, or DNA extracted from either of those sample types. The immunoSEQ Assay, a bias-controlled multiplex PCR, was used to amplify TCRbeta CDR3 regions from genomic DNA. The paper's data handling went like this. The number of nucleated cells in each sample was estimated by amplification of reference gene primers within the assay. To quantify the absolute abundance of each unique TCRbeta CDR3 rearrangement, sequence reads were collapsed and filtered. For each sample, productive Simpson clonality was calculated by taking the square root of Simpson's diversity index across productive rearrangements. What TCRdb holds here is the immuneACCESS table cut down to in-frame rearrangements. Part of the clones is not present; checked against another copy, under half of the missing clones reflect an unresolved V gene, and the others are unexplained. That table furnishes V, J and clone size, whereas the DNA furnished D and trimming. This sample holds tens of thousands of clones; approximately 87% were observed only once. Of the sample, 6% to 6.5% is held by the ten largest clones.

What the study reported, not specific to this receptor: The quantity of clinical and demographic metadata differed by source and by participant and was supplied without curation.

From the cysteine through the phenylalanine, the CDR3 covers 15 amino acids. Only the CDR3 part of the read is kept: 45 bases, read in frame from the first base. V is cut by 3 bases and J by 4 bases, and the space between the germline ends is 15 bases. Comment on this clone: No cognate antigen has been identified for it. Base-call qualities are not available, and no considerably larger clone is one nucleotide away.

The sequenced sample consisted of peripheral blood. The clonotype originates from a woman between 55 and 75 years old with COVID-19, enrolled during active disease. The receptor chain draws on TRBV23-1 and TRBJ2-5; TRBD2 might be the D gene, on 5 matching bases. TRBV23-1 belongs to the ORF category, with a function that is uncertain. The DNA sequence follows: TGCGCCAGCAGTCACACCGGACGACGGGGAGAGACCCAGTACTTC. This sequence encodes CASSHTGRRGETQYF.